Presented here are 15 T cell receptor beta chains from one specimen sequenced in a study of glioma-infiltrating T cells. The iRepertoire nested amplicon-rescue multiplex PCR amplified TCR alpha and beta CDR3s from RNA. TCRdb re-called the multiplex PCR reads through MiXCR, storing one row per CDR3 protein. Altogether 100,000 to 150,000 distinct CDR3 sequences are present, under 30% being singletons, with the ten largest covering around a quarter. What was sequenced was glioma tissue, nonneoplastic brain tissue, or PBMCs (not recorded which). These receptor sequences come from a human donor with low-grade glioma or glioblastoma, undergoing nonglioma brain surgery, or in good health (not recorded which).

This clonotype was observed a handful of times. The V and J genes are TRBV20-1 and TRBJ2-1; D not resolved. Trimming left V 4 bases short and J 8 bases short, with 12 bases between. The length of the CDR3 is 12 residues. Germline V CDR1 and CDR2: DFQATT, SNEGSKA (reference sequence). The CDR3 here is CSAMLNSHEQFF. CDR3 bases: TGCAGTGCTATGCTAAACTCCCATGAGCAGTTCTTC.

The sample holds a few counts of this clonotype. The chain carries TRBV20-1 and TRBJ1-6, with a tentative D call TRBD1 (5 bases). The CDR3 runs to 16 residues. V shed 0 bases and J shed 8 bases, with 17 bases lying between them. The germline gives CDR1 DFQATT, CDR2 SNEGSKA (reference sequence). CDR3 coding DNA: TGCAGTGCTAGAGACCCGACCGGGGGGGGTTATTCACCCCTCCACTTT. Its translation is CSARDPTGGGYSPLHF.

This clonotype appeared many times. The gene calls are TRBV20-1 and TRBJ2-5, with D uncertain. V dropped 0 bases and J dropped 3 bases, with 11 bases sitting between them. This CDR3 has 14 residues. CDR1 is DFQATT and CDR2 is SNEGSKA in the germline V gene (reference sequence). The CDR3 here is CSARDRAVEETQYF. CDR3 DNA sequence: TGCAGTGCTAGAGATCGTGCGGTAGAAGAGACCCAGTACTTC.

The chain combines TRBV18 with TRBJ1-1, with D unclear. The CDR3 loop spans 14 amino acids. From germline, CDR1 is KGHSH and CDR2 LQKENI. Trimming removed 5 bases from V and 0 bases from J, with 10 bases in between. The CDR3 DNA sequence: TGTGCCAGCTCAATTAATTCCATGAACACTGAAGCTTTCTTT. It codes for CASSINSMNTEAFF.

V gene TRBV3-1 combines with J gene TRBJ1-1, with D uncertain. Trimming pared 8 bases from V and 0 bases from J, leaving 13 bases between. Germline V lookup: CDR1 LGHDT, CDR2 YNNKEL (reference sequence). The CDR3 is 14 residues long. CDR3 protein: CASRASTLNTEAFF. Here the CDR3 DNA reads TGTGCCAGCCGAGCATCCACGCTGAACACTGAAGCTTTCTTT.

In its sample, this clonotype was seen many times. The chain joins TRBV20-1 to TRBJ2-3; 8 bases align to TRBD2. Germline assignment: CDR1 DFQATT and CDR2 SNEGSKA (reference sequence). The CDR3 has 14 amino acids. V was pared by 3 bases and J by 2 bases, with 4 bases of the junction left unmatched. CDR3 bases: TGCAGTGCTAGGGCTAGCGGGCTCACAGATACGCAGTATTTT. It translates to CSARASGLTDTQYF.

This clonotype has only a few counts. This chain connects TRBV7-2 to TRBJ2-1; 8 bases map to TRBD2. The germline gives CDR1 SGHTA, CDR2 FQGNSA. The CDR3 extends over 15 amino acids. Trimming removed 4 bases from V and 3 bases from J; junction bases left unmatched: 5. Written as DNA, the CDR3 is TGTGCCAGCAGCTCTATAAGCGGGGGCTACAATGAGCAGTTCTTC. Residues: CASSSISGGYNEQFF.

This clonotype was observed many times. This chain links TRBV27 with TRBJ2-3, with 7 positions matching TRBD2. The length of the CDR3 is 14 residues. Germline CDR1 MNHEY, CDR2 SMNVEV (reference sequence). The V segment lost 2 bases and the J segment 1 base; nucleotides outside the gene matches: 0. The CDR3 coding sequence is TGTGCCAGCAGTTTACGGGGGGGCACAGATACGCAGTATTTT. Translating gives CASSLRGGTDTQYF.

The genes are TRBV10-3 and TRBJ1-1; unclear D gene. CDR1 and CDR2 (germline): ENHRY, SYGVKD. V lost 2 bases and J lost 0, with 10 bases in between. The CDR3 extends over 15 amino acids. CDR3 sequence: CAISERPPMNTEAFF. The CDR3 DNA reads TGTGCCATCAGTGAGCGGCCGCCGATGAACACTGAAGCTTTCTTT.

The rearrangement joins TRBV20-1 to TRBJ2-5; D not certain. Trimming took 3 bases from V and 1 from J, leaving 15 bases between them. The CDR3 is 15 residues long. Germline CDR1 is DFQATT and CDR2 is SNEGSKA (reference sequence). The CDR3 DNA sequence: TGCAGTGCTAGTATTTTGGCGGAGTTCCAAGAGACCCAGTACTTC. This encodes CSASILAEFQETQYF.

Many counts were recorded for this clonotype. The rearrangement links TRBV15 to TRBJ2-1, with D uncertain. CDR1 LNHNV and CDR2 YYDKDF come from the germline V gene (reference sequence). V was pared by 0 bases and J by 2 bases, with 5 bases between. The CDR3 sequence is 14 residues long. This CDR3 is CATSRDSPYNEQFF. The CDR3 region has the DNA TGTGCCACCAGCAGAGATAGCCCCTACAATGAGCAGTTCTTC.

This clonotype was counted at least ten times. The rearrangement uses TRBV25-1 and TRBJ1-2; a possible D gene is TRBD1 (6 bases). The CDR3 has 12 amino acids. Germline CDR1 MGHDK, CDR2 SYGVNS. The ends were cut back, 6 bases at V and 8 bases at J, with 13 bases in the middle. CDR3 loop: CASRKGGQGYTF. CDR3 DNA sequence: TGTGCCAGCAGGAAGGGGGGGCAGGGCTACACCTTC.

At least ten counts were recorded for this clonotype. V is TRBV6-6 and J is TRBJ1-4; D unclear. V lost 0 bases and J 1 base, leaving 6 bases between the germline ends. Germline lookup yields CDR1 MNHNY and CDR2 SVGAGI (reference sequence). The CDR3 has 15 amino acids. CDR3 region: CASSYSKITNEKLFF. The CDR3 DNA is TGTGCCAGCAGTTACTCGAAAATAACTAATGAAAAACTGTTTTTT.

The chain carries TRBV7-9 and TRBJ2-3, with D hard to call. CDR1 and CDR2 from the germline V gene are SEHNR and FQNEAQ (reference sequence). Trimming removed 3 bases from V and 3 bases from J, with 10 bases in between. The CDR3 is made up of 14 amino acids. Here the CDR3 reads CASSLAATTDTQYF. The CDR3 nucleotides read TGTGCCAGCAGCTTGGCCGCGACTACAGATACGCAGTATTTT.

This clonotype has more than one count but fewer than ten. CDR3 sequence: CASSLAGGNNEQYV. The DNA of the CDR3 is TGTGCCAGCAGCTTAGCGGGGGGGAATAACGAGCAGTACGTC. The chain recombines TRBV7-8 with TRBJ2-7; TRBD2 agrees at 7 bases. V gave up 0 bases and J gave up 5 bases; unmatched junction bases: 4. Per the germline V gene, CDR1 is SGHVS and CDR2 is FQNEAQ. The CDR3 contains 14 residues.